Listed here is a single TCR beta chain. The data are from a study of blood T cells in healthy people across ages. Then a second PCR, running roughly 7 to 11 cycles, was carried out with a sample-barcoded 5' primer and a J-beta primer mix. MiXCR, run by TCRdb on the 5' RACE reads, gives a single entry per CDR3 protein. The sample records roughly 1.9 million distinct CDR3 sequences, around 40% being singletons. Specimen: blood. The receptor comes from a human donor in good health.

Here the CDR3 reads CASTLGSDTQYF. CDR3 DNA: TGTGCCAGCACCTTGGGGTCAGATACGCAGTATTTT. This rearrangement joins TRBV12-3 or TRBV12-4 to TRBJ2-3; D unclear. V lost 7 bases to trimming and J lost 4 bases, with 9 bases between them. The CDR3 has 12 residues.